A selection of T cell receptor beta chains follows, all from one sample in a study of blood T cell repertoires in COVID-19. Only in-frame clones appear in the TCRdb table, and some are missing; sequencing was by immunoSEQ multiplex PCR. The table has 200,000 to 250,000 clones, over 80% seen once. Specimen: peripheral blood. All receptors come from a man aged 30-40 years who had recovered from COVID-19. CDR3s include the opening cysteine and the closing phenylalanine or tryptophan. The D gene is left open where the match is weak. Rows give clone size only sometimes, using once, few, many, or a class for an expanded clone.

j_call d_call v_call clone_size cdr3_aa cdr3_nt
TRBJ1-1 NA TRBV7-2 NA CASSYRINTEAFF TGTGCCAGCAGTTACAGGATAAACACTGAAGCTTTCTTT
TRBJ2-3 NA TRBV27 NA CASSLLGESTDTQYF TGTGCCAGCAGTTTACTAGGGGAAAGCACAGATACGCAGTATTTT
TRBJ1-5 NA TRBV12-3/TRBV12-4 NA CASSFSGGPQHF TGTGCCAGCAGTTTCTCAGGAGGGCCCCAGCATTTT
TRBJ2-2 TRBD1 TRBV11-2 NA CASSPRQGPNTGELFF TGTGCCAGCAGCCCACGACAGGGGCCGAACACCGGGGAGCTGTTTTTT
TRBJ2-5 TRBD2 TRBV10-3 once CAISESLAGGLQETQYF TGTGCCATCAGTGAGTCCTTGGCGGGAGGTCTCCAAGAGACCCAGTACTTC
TRBJ1-1 NA TRBV14 NA CASSASRVMAFF TGTGCCAGCAGCGCCAGCAGGGTCATGGCTTTCTTT
TRBJ2-3 NA TRBV19 NA CAAGGADTQYF TGTGCCGCAGGAGGGGCTGATACGCAGTATTTT
TRBJ1-6 TRBD1 TRBV28 NA CASGTGYSPLHF TGTGCCAGCGGGACAGGGTACTCACCCCTCCACTTT
TRBJ1-6 TRBD1 TRBV15 NA CATARDRVGSPLHF TGTGCCACCGCGAGGGACAGGGTAGGATCACCCCTCCACTTT
TRBJ1-5 NA TRBV5-8 many CASSLRQGSQPQHF TGTGCCAGCAGCTTGCGCCAGGGCTCTCAGCCCCAGCATTTT
TRBJ2-3 TRBD1 TRBV24-1 NA CATGQDTDTQYF TGTGCCACCGGACAGGACACAGATACGCAGTATTTT
TRBJ2-1 TRBD1 TRBV7-2 NA CASRPGGTGEYNEQFF TGTGCCAGCAGACCAGGGGGGACAGGGGAATACAATGAGCAGTTCTTC
TRBJ2-2 TRBD2 TRBV7-2 NA CASSLGLAGAGGELFF TGTGCCAGCAGCTTAGGACTAGCGGGTGCAGGCGGGGAGCTGTTTTTT
TRBJ2-1 NA TRBV5-4 NA CASSLGGRSGNEQFF TGTGCCAGCAGCTTGGGGGGGAGGTCGGGTAATGAGCAGTTCTTC
TRBJ1-4 NA TRBV18 NA CASSPPVQNEKLFF TGTGCCAGCTCACCACCAGTACAGAATGAAAAACTGTTTTTT
TRBJ1-1 TRBD1 TRBV4-1 once CASSRPTGYGAGTEAFF TGCGCCAGCAGCCGCCCGACAGGGTACGGAGCCGGCACTGAAGCTTTCTTT
TRBJ1-1 TRBD1 TRBV29-1 NA CSVEGQGFTEAFF TGCAGCGTTGAGGGACAGGGGTTTACTGAAGCTTTCTTT
TRBJ2-1 NA TRBV9 NA CASSAGAGEPSYEQFF TGTGCCAGCAGCGCGGGGGCGGGGGAGCCCAGTTATGAGCAGTTCTTC
TRBJ2-5 TRBD1 TRBV4-2 NA CASRDRDQETQYF TGTGCCAGCAGGGACAGGGACCAAGAGACCCAGTACTTC
TRBJ2-5 NA TRBV4-1 NA CASSQPAQAETQYF TGCGCCAGCAGCCAACCGGCCCAGGCGGAGACCCAGTACTTC
TRBJ1-2 TRBD1 TRBV18 NA CASSPIQGGDGYTF TGTGCCAGCTCACCAATTCAAGGGGGCGATGGCTACACCTTC
TRBJ2-3 NA TRBV27 NA CASSLSVGGLTDTQYF TGTGCCAGCAGTTTATCTGTGGGGGGGCTCACAGATACGCAGTATTTT
TRBJ2-1 NA TRBV28 NA CASSSYLDLYNEQFF TGTGCCAGCAGTTCCTACCTAGACCTCTACAATGAGCAGTTCTTC
TRBJ1-1 NA TRBV18 NA CASSPLASTEAFF TGTGCCAGCTCACCGTTGGCAAGCACTGAAGCTTTCTTT
TRBJ2-5 TRBD2 TRBV7-8 NA CASSLRDYLETQYF TGTGCCAGCAGCTTGCGGGACTATTTAGAGACCCAGTACTTC
TRBJ2-3 TRBD1 TRBV5-4 NA CASSFPLRGPGTDTQYF TGTGCCAGCAGCTTCCCTTTGAGGGGGCCGGGGACAGATACGCAGTATTTT
TRBJ2-1 NA TRBV2 NA CASESSTSSDEQFF TGTGCCAGCGAATCTAGTACCTCTAGCGATGAGCAGTTCTTC
TRBJ1-3 NA TRBV6-5 NA CASISQGNTIYF TGTGCCAGCATTTCTCAGGGAAACACCATATATTTT
TRBJ2-1 NA TRBV5-8 once CASSLEGGSYNEQFF TGTGCCAGCAGCTTGGAGGGGGGGTCCTACAATGAGCAGTTCTTC
TRBJ2-5 TRBD1 TRBV9 NA CASSVATGGTQYF TGTGCCAGCAGCGTAGCTACAGGGGGGACCCAGTACTTC